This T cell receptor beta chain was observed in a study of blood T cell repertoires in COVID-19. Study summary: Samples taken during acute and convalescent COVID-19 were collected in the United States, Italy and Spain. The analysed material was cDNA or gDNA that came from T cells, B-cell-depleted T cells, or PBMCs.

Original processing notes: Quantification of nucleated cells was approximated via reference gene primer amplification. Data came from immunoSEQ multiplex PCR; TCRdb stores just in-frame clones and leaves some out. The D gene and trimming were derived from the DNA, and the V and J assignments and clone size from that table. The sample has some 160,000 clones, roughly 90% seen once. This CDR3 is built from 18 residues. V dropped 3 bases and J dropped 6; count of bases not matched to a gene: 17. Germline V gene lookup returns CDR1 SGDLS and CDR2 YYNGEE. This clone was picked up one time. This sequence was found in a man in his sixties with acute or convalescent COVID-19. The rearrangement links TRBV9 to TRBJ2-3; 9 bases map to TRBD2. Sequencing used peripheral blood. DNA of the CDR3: TGTGCCAGCAGCGGCAGGGGACTAGCCCGAACTATCGGGGATACGCAGTATTTT. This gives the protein CASSGRGLARTIGDTQYF.